These T cell receptor beta chains were read from a single sample in a study of post-analysis software for immune sequencing data. In TCRdb, the PCR reads were re-called with MiXCR into one record per CDR3 protein. The sample includes under 900,000 distinct CDR3 sequences, 53% seen only once; the top ten take approximately 4.3%. The specimen was blood. These receptors were collected from a girl between 10 and 17 years old with multiple sclerosis. The CDR3 runs from the conserved cysteine through the conserved F or W. A D gene is named only where the DNA matches it firmly. Only part of the rows carry a size: once, few, many, or a class if the clone is expanded.

V,D,J,size,CDR3,DNA
TRBV7-2,.,TRBJ2-7,many,CASSLETSYEQYF,TGTGCCAGCAGCTTAGAGACTAGCTACGAGCAGTACTTC
TRBV4-2,TRBD1,TRBJ2-1,.,CASSLQGANEQFF,TGTGCCAGCAGCCTACAGGGGGCCAATGAGCAGTTCTTC
TRBV5-5,.,TRBJ2-7,.,CASSLAGGTSSYEQYF,TGTGCCAGCAGCTTGGCCGGTGGCACTAGCTCCTACGAGCAGTACTTC
TRBV29-1,.,TRBJ2-7,many,CSVSHSNYEQYF,TGCAGCGTTTCTCACTCGAACTACGAGCAGTACTTC
TRBV4-1,TRBD2,TRBJ2-3,.,CASSQPGLAGRTDTQYF,TGCGCCAGCAGCCAACCGGGACTAGCGGGACGCACAGATACGCAGTATTTT
TRBV20-1,.,TRBJ1-2,.,CSARDSGVSNYGYTF,TGCAGTGCTAGAGATAGCGGGGTCTCTAACTATGGCTACACCTTC
TRBV5-6,.,TRBJ1-5,.,CASSLFSRFGAGEDLGNQPQHF,TGTGCCAGCAGCTTATTCTCAAGGTTCGGGGCAGGGGAGGATTTGGGCAATCAGCCCCAGCATTTT
TRBV20-1,TRBD2,TRBJ2-7,.,CSARLAGQAYEQYF,TGCAGTGCTAGACTAGCGGGGCAAGCCTACGAGCAGTACTTC
TRBV4-1,.,TRBJ1-6,few,CASSDAPRLHNSPLHF,TGCGCCAGCAGCGACGCTCCCAGGTTGCATAATTCACCCCTCCACTTT
TRBV11-2,TRBD1,TRBJ2-5,.,CASSFKSAWDSNFETQYF,TGTGCCAGCAGCTTCAAATCTGCCTGGGACAGCAACTTTGAGACCCAGTACTTC
TRBV6-5,.,TRBJ2-6,.,CASSYSRTRRSPGANVLTF,TGTGCCAGCAGTTACTCTAGGACCAGGAGAAGCCCTGGGGCCAACGTCCTGACTTTC
TRBV7-9,TRBD2,TRBJ2-7,.,CASSASGLAGGSYEQYF,TGTGCCAGCAGCGCGAGCGGACTAGCGGGGGGCTCCTACGAGCAGTACTTC
TRBV9,.,TRBJ2-6,few,CASSPEGGRGANVLTF,TGTGCCAGCAGCCCTGAAGGAGGGAGGGGGGCCAACGTCCTGACTTTC
TRBV7-9,.,TRBJ1-2,.,CASTLEGRANYGYTF,TGTGCCAGCACCCTGGAGGGCAGAGCTAACTATGGCTACACCTTC
TRBV25-1,.,TRBJ2-1,.,CASCDHSYNEQFF,TGTGCCAGCTGCGACCACTCCTACAATGAGCAGTTCTTC
TRBV12-3/TRBV12-4,.,TRBJ2-3,few,CASSKTQATQYF,TGTGCCAGCAGTAAGACCCAGGCCACGCAGTATTTT
TRBV12-3/TRBV12-4,TRBD1,TRBJ2-3,.,CASSLLIGGTGTDTQYF,TGTGCCAGCAGTTTACTGATTGGAGGGACAGGGACAGATACGCAGTATTTT
TRBV5-1,.,TRBJ2-6,few,CASSPAPTGIAGANVLTF,TGCGCCAGCAGCCCCGCCCCGACAGGAATAGCTGGGGCCAACGTCCTGACTTTC
TRBV15,.,TRBJ2-1,.,CATSGDRLNEQFF,TGTGCCACCAGCGGTGACAGGTTAAATGAGCAGTTCTTC
TRBV20-1,.,TRBJ2-3,few,CSALSLDTDTQYF,TGCAGTGCCCTCTCCTTAGACACAGATACGCAGTATTTT
TRBV12-3/TRBV12-4,TRBD2,TRBJ2-3,.,CASRLAGGLTDTQYF,TGTGCCAGCAGGCTAGCGGGGGGCCTCACAGATACGCAGTATTTT
TRBV15,.,TRBJ1-2,.,CATDNYGYTF,TGTGCCACCGATAACTATGGCTACACCTTC
TRBV19,TRBD2,TRBJ2-5,.,CASSKTSGSGETQYF,TGTGCCAGTAGTAAGACTAGCGGGAGTGGGGAGACCCAGTACTTC
TRBV2,.,TRBJ2-7,.,CASSDQGVGYEQYF,TGTGCCAGCAGTGACCAAGGGGTTGGGTACGAGCAGTACTTC
TRBV18,TRBD1,TRBJ2-7,few,CASSPSDRGDEQYF,TGTGCCAGCTCACCCTCGGACAGGGGGGACGAGCAGTACTTC
TRBV7-8,.,TRBJ1-2,.,CASSPRTYGYTF,TGTGCCAGCAGCCCGAGGACATATGGCTACACCTTC
TRBV10-3,.,TRBJ1-2,.,CAITEGYHGYTF,TGTGCCATCACAGAGGGGTATCATGGCTACACCTTC
TRBV29-1,TRBD1,TRBJ2-7,.,CSVYAVGTGISYEQYF,TGCAGCGTTTACGCCGTCGGGACAGGCATCTCCTACGAGCAGTACTTC
TRBV7-9,TRBD2,TRBJ2-7,.,CASSLGDGRPSYEQYF,TGTGCCAGCAGCTTAGGGGACGGGAGGCCTTCCTACGAGCAGTACTTC
TRBV20-1,TRBD1,TRBJ2-7,.,CSALRGTGYEQYF,TGCAGTGCTCTCAGAGGGACAGGATACGAGCAGTACTTC
TRBV29-1,.,TRBJ2-7,.,CSVLDRPISYEQYF,TGCAGCGTCCTTGACAGACCTATCTCCTACGAGCAGTACTTC
TRBV7-6,.,TRBJ2-3,.,CASSLADGATDTQYF,TGTGCCAGCAGCTTAGCCGATGGGGCGACAGATACGCAGTATTTT
TRBV28,TRBD2,TRBJ2-7,.,CASSLGTTHEQYF,TGTGCCAGCAGTCTTGGGACTACCCACGAGCAGTACTTC
TRBV2,.,TRBJ2-7,.,CASSEATNRNYEQYF,TGTGCCAGCAGTGAAGCAACTAATCGAAACTACGAGCAGTACTTC
TRBV4-1,TRBD1,TRBJ2-1,once,CASSQDWDRGQHEQFF,TGCGCCAGCAGCCAAGATTGGGACAGGGGGCAGCATGAGCAGTTCTTC
TRBV5-1,.,TRBJ2-3,.,CASSGPFTRATDTQYF,TGCGCCAGCAGCGGCCCCTTTACTAGGGCCACAGATACGCAGTATTTT
TRBV20-1,TRBD1,TRBJ1-2,.,CSAGRQGVSYGYTF,TGCAGTGCTGGCCGACAGGGTGTATCCTATGGCTACACCTTC
TRBV12-3/TRBV12-4,.,TRBJ2-7,once,CASGALGGAPYEQYF,TGTGCCAGTGGGGCCCTAGGCGGGGCCCCCTACGAGCAGTACTTC
TRBV5-1,.,TRBJ2-5,.,CASSLGRRQSQETQYF,TGCGCCAGCAGCTTGGGCAGGCGCCAGTCCCAAGAGACCCAGTACTTC
TRBV5-1,TRBD1,TRBJ2-6,.,CASSRDRANGANVLTF,TGCGCCAGCAGCCGCGACAGGGCTAATGGGGCCAACGTCCTGACTTTC